This T cell receptor beta chain was found in a study of Tregs in tolerant kidney transplant recipients. Unstimulated regulatory T cells (CD4+CD25+CD127-), CD4+CD25- non-regulatory cells, CD4 and CD8 cells were FACS-sorted from thawed PBMCs. A remark on this clone: Its cognate antigen is unknown.

Here immunoSEQ multiplex PCR was the method, and the copy in TCRdb shows in-frame clones only, minus some. The sample includes 240,000 or so clones, about four fifths seen only once; the top ten take over 0.5%. General study points: No direct test of biological reproducibility was done here. Findings come from small patient numbers and require larger validation.

Germline lookup yields CDR1 SGHRS and CDR2 YFSETQ. The CDR3 spans 17 residues. Trimming removed 3 bases from V and 0 bases from J; junction bases left unmatched: 7. The origin of this receptor is a human donor in good health. The chain joins TRBV5-1 to TRBJ2-5; 11 bases are shared with TRBD1. The specimen was CD4+ T cells from blood. DNA of the CDR3: TGCGCCAGCAGCTGGGGACAGGGGGGCCATTACCAAGAGACCCAGTACTTC. Its protein is CASSWGQGGHYQETQYF.